The 8 T cell receptor beta chains reported below all come from one sample, sequenced in a study of cytomegalovirus exposure and HLA in healthy donors. This PCR relied on a set of 60 Vbeta primers and 13 Jbeta primers. Repertoires were generated with immunoSEQ multiplex PCR, while TCRdb's copy carries only in-frame clones and drops some. The data contain roughly 120,000 clones, just under 70% of them singletons. Sample: PBMCs. Source of these receptors: a woman aged 70 to 79 in good health and CMV-seropositive.

As regards this clone: At one of its ends the junction is not consistent with the germline gene, which may arise from a read error. The chain couples TRBV5-1 to TRBJ2-5, with D perhaps matching TRBD1 (6 bases). Germline V gene lookup returns CDR1 SGHRS and CDR2 YFSETQ. The CDR3 runs 14 residues. CDR3 amino acids: CVSSLGRGQETQYF. CDR3 sequence (DNA): TGCGTCAGCAGCTTGGGCAGGGGTCAAGAGACCCAGTACTTC.

The rearrangement joins TRBV4-1 to TRBJ1-2; D is unclear. This CDR3 has 15 amino acids. Trimming took 4 bases from V and 3 from J, leaving 15 bases between them. Germline lookup yields CDR1 MGHRA and CDR2 YSYEKL. This chain's CDR3 is CASSPMLAADYGYTF. The CDR3 DNA follows: TGCGCCAGCAGCCCGATGCTGGCGGCGGACTATGGCTACACCTTC.

V gene TRBV12-5 combines with J gene TRBJ1-6; D not certain. Deletions cut 4 bases from V and 2 bases from J, with 12 bases between. The CDR3 has 16 amino acids. Germline lookup yields CDR1 LGHNT and CDR2 FRNRAP. The CDR3 bases are TGTGCTAGTGGTTCCGGGAGTTCTCCCTATAATTCACCCCTCCACTTT. Amino acid sequence: CASGSGSSPYNSPLHF.

This clone was detected only once. The CDR3 region has the DNA TGCGCCAGCAGCCAAGACGGGGGGTACTACAATGAGCAGTTCTTC. Translating gives CASSQDGGYYNEQFF. This chain connects TRBV4-3 to TRBJ2-1; the match to TRBD2 covers 7 bases. V shed 0 bases and J 3 bases; nucleotides not matched to a gene: 2. The germline V gene encodes CDR1 LGHNA and CDR2 YSLEER. This CDR3 has 15 amino acids.

This clone was counted a few times. V gene TRBV19 combines with J gene TRBJ1-6; D call uncertain. The CDR3 has 13 residues. The germline gives CDR1 LNHDA, CDR2 SQIVND (reference sequence). Trimming removed 3 bases from V and 7 bases from J, with 7 bases in between. Here the CDR3 DNA reads TGTGCCAGTAGTATTCTTCTCAATTCACCCCTCCACTTT. Translating it yields CASSILLNSPLHF.

In this sample, this clone turned up a few times. The V gene is TRBV7-9, the J gene TRBJ2-2, with no clear D. Germline lookup yields CDR1 SEHNR and CDR2 FQNEAQ (reference sequence). The CDR3 has 15 amino acids. V lost 5 bases and J lost 0, with 10 bases in between. The CDR3 DNA reads as TGTGCCAGCAGCGCACCGAACTCGAACACCGGGGAGCTGTTTTTT. This translates into CASSAPNSNTGELFF.

This chain links TRBV2 with TRBJ1-1; weak D call: TRBD1 (5 bases). V shed 5 bases and J shed 5 bases, with 9 bases lying between them. This CDR3 comprises 12 residues. Germline-derived CDR1 and CDR2 are SNHLY and FYNNEI. CDR3 sequence: CASSSDMTEAFF. The CDR3 DNA follows: TGTGCCAGCAGTTCGGACATGACTGAAGCTTTCTTT.

The chain has TRBV7-6 and TRBJ1-3; 8 nucleotides align to TRBD1. CDR3 size: 17 residues. The ends lost 0 bases at V and 0 bases at J; junction bases unmatched: 4. The germline CDR1 and CDR2 sequences are SGHVS and FNYEAQ. In DNA form, the CDR3 reads TGTGCCAGCAGCTTAGCTAGGACAGGGCGCTCTGGAAACACCATATATTTT. Protein sequence: CASSLARTGRSGNTIYF.